This passage covers 19 T cell receptor beta chains from one sample sequenced in a study of blood T cell repertoires in COVID-19. The method was immunoSEQ multiplex PCR; TCRdb's version includes in-frame clones alone and lacks a portion of them. The sample lists roughly 200,000 clones, 84% occurring once. Material: PBMCs or T cells enriched from blood (not recorded which). The receptor set was obtained from a woman in her 30s who had been exposed to COVID-19.

The chain joins TRBV12-5 to TRBJ1-2; D possibly corresponds to TRBD1 (5 bases). This CDR3 is 17 amino acids long. Trimming took off 1 base at V and 5 bases at J, with 20 bases between the two ends. The germline V gene encodes CDR1 LGHNT and CDR2 FRNRAP. DNA of the CDR3: TGTGCTAGTGGTTTGGGGTTAGAGGAGGGGCCCCCTTATGGCTACACCTTC. As protein: CASGLGLEEGPPYGYTF.

This rearrangement joins TRBV3-1 (or the pseudogene TRBV3-2) to TRBJ1-4; D is uncertain. V gave up 3 bases and J gave up 9 bases, with 8 bases separating them. The germline CDR1 and CDR2 sequences are LGHDT and YNNKEL (reference sequence). This CDR3 region has 12 residues. The DNA for the CDR3 is TGTGCCAGCAGCCACGCGGGAAAAAAACTGTTTTTT. Protein: CASSHAGKKLFF.

This clone was counted once. This chain connects TRBV10-2 to TRBJ2-3, with D possibly being TRBD2 (5 bases). There are 8 residues in the CDR3. Germline V gene sequence: CDR1 WSHSY, CDR2 SAAADI. V lost 10 bases, J lost 10 bases, and 6 bases lay in between. CDR3 amino acids: CATGSQYF. In DNA, the CDR3 is TGCGCCACGGGGTCGCAGTATTTT.

This clone was counted a few times. The chain couples TRBV19 to TRBJ1-2, with TRBD1 identical over 8 bases. The CDR3 covers 14 residues. The J segment lost 8 bases and the V segment lost 3 bases, leaving 8 bases of the junction unmatched. From germline, CDR1 is LNHDA and CDR2 SQIVND (reference sequence). The CDR3 sequence: CASSMDRAERGYTF. The CDR3 nucleotides read TGTGCCAGTAGTATGGACAGGGCCGAGCGGGGCTACACCTTC.

V and J are TRBV5-1 and TRBJ1-2; D possibly corresponds to TRBD1 (6 bases). CDR1 is SGHRS, CDR2 YFSETQ, per germline. Trimming left V 2 bases short and J 2 bases short, with 7 bases between. The length of the CDR3 is 13 residues. The CDR3 loop reads CASSFTGNYGYTF. CDR3 DNA sequence: TGCGCCAGCAGCTTTACAGGGAACTATGGCTACACCTTC.

CDR3 sequence: CATSRIGGEYQETQYF. The DNA of the CDR3 is TGTGCCACCAGCAGGATCGGGGGGGAATACCAAGAGACCCAGTACTTC. The rearrangement uses TRBV15 and TRBJ2-5; TRBD2 matches at 8 bases. The CDR3 contains 16 residues. J was trimmed by 0 bases and V by 3 bases; bases with no gene match: 6. CDR1 is LNHNV and CDR2 is YYDKDF in the germline V gene (reference sequence).

This chain uses TRBV5-1 with TRBJ2-3; possibly TRBD1 for D (5 bases). V was pared by 1 base and J by 4 bases, with 22 bases between. Germline V lookup: CDR1 SGHRS, CDR2 YFSETQ. CDR3 size: 18 residues. The CDR3 is CASSLSGLAGKYSDTQYF. CDR3 sequence (DNA): TGCGCCAGCAGCTTGTCGGGCCTGGCAGGGAAATATTCAGATACGCAGTATTTT.

The V call is TRBV5-1, the J call TRBJ1-1, with TRBD1 as a possible D gene (6 bases). This CDR3 has 13 amino acids. The V gene's germline CDR1 is SGHRS and CDR2 YFSETQ. Trimming removed 4 bases at V and 3 bases at J, with 10 bases between. This CDR3 is CASSRTGYTEAFF. As DNA, the CDR3 is TGCGCCAGCAGCCGAACAGGGTACACTGAAGCTTTCTTT. The full variable domain, its missing parts supplied by reference TRBV5-1 and TRBJ1-1, is KAGVTQTPRYLIKTRGQQVTLSCSPISGHRSVSWYQQTPGQGLQFLFEYFSETQRNKGNFPGRFSGRQFSNSRSEMNVSTLELGDSALYLCASSRTGYTEAFFGQGTRLTVV.

In this sample, this clone turned up a few times. The chain carries TRBV4-1 and TRBJ2-7, with 7 bases that match TRBD1. V was clipped by 4 bases and J by 2 bases; unmatched bases: 8. CDR1 and CDR2 from the germline V gene are MGHRA and YSYEKL. The CDR3 loop spans 15 amino acids. This chain's CDR3 is CASSPGKGQTYEQYF. CDR3 bases: TGCGCCAGCAGCCCAGGCAAGGGACAGACCTACGAGCAGTACTTC.

This clone was recorded a few times. The chain links TRBV19 to TRBJ1-5; D is possibly TRBD1 (6 bases). The ends were cut back, 7 bases at V and 1 base at J, with 8 bases in the middle. The germline V gene encodes CDR1 LNHDA and CDR2 SQIVND (reference sequence). The CDR3 contains 13 residues. The CDR3 here is CASNDRSNQPQHF. Here the CDR3 DNA reads TGTGCCAGTAACGACAGGAGCAATCAGCCCCAGCATTTT.

This chain links TRBV29-1 with TRBJ2-2, with a weak D call TRBD2 (5 bases). This CDR3 contains 13 residues. V was shortened by 5 bases and J by 4 bases, with 11 bases between the two germline ends. Germline-derived CDR1 and CDR2 are SQVTM and ANQGSEA. The CDR3 DNA sequence: TGCAGCGTTAGTCTGGCGGGCACCGGGGAGCTGTTTTTT. This gives the protein CSVSLAGTGELFF.

The rearrangement uses TRBV5-6 and TRBJ2-5, with D possibly being TRBD1 (5 bases). The V gene's germline CDR1 is SGHDT and CDR2 YYEEEE. This CDR3 is 13 amino acids long. Trimming cost V 0 bases and J 7 bases, with 10 bases left between them. For the CDR3, the DNA is TGTGCCAGCAGCTTGGTGGGAAGGGGGACCCAGTACTTC. Protein: CASSLVGRGTQYF.

This clone was recorded a few times. This chain links TRBV5-1 with TRBJ2-2, with D tentatively TRBD1 (6 bases). Per the germline V gene, CDR1 is SGHRS and CDR2 is YFSETQ. V lost 3 bases and J 4 bases, leaving 16 bases between the germline ends. The CDR3 length is 16 residues. The CDR3 coding sequence is TGCGCCAGCAGCTCATCCGGGACAAGCACCACCGGGGAGCTGTTTTTT. Protein sequence: CASSSSGTSTTGELFF. The variable domain in full, completed from reference TRBV5-1 and TRBJ2-2, reads KAGVTQTPRYLIKTRGQQVTLSCSPISGHRSVSWYQQTPGQGLQFLFEYFSETQRNKGNFPGRFSGRQFSNSRSEMNVSTLELGDSALYLCASSSSGTSTTGELFFGEGSRLTVL.

The V and J genes are TRBV5-6 and TRBJ2-3, with 12 bases matching TRBD2. CDR3 length: 16 residues. In germline, CDR1 is SGHDT, CDR2 YYEEEE. The ends lost 2 bases at V and 1 base at J; junction bases unmatched: 2. The DNA of the CDR3 is TGTGCCAGCAGCTTTCGACTAGCGGGGGGCACAGATACGCAGTATTTT. It yields the protein CASSFRLAGGTDTQYF.

This clone was found once. This sequence joins TRBV23-1 and TRBJ2-1; the match to TRBD2 covers 10 bases. TRBV23-1 is labeled an ORF, and its function is uncertain. The trim removed 2 bases at V and 8 bases at J, leaving 6 bases unmatched. This CDR3 is 15 amino acids long. CDR3 nucleotides: TGCGCCAGCAGTCAAAGGAGCGGGGGGGCGTATGAGCAGTTCTTC. The encoded protein is CASSQRSGGAYEQFF.

The chain couples TRBV12-3 or TRBV12-4 to TRBJ1-2; D unclear. This CDR3 has 13 amino acids. Trimming left V 2 bases short and J 7 bases short, with 11 bases between. Here the CDR3 reads CASSLKSGGGYTF. CDR3 nucleotides: TGTGCCAGCAGTTTAAAGTCGGGAGGTGGCTACACCTTC.

The chain has TRBV19 and TRBJ1-2, with D perhaps TRBD1 (6 bases). Germline values: CDR1 LNHDA, CDR2 SQIVND (reference sequence). The CDR3 is 14 residues long. Deletions cut 5 bases from V and 8 bases from J, with 18 bases between. CDR3 region: CASSPVGARGGYTF. The CDR3 bases are TGTGCCAGTAGTCCCGTGGGGGCCCGGGGCGGCTACACCTTC.

The chain recombines TRBV19 with TRBJ2-3, with 7 bases identical to TRBD2. V gave up 10 bases and J gave up 1 base; unmatched junction bases: 8. This CDR3 region has 14 residues. Germline V gene lookup returns CDR1 LNHDA and CDR2 SQIVND (reference sequence). The CDR3 spells CATQSGVGTDTQYF. The DNA for the CDR3 is TGTGCCACCCAAAGCGGGGTGGGCACAGATACGCAGTATTTT.

The chain uses TRBV3-1 (or the pseudogene TRBV3-2) and TRBJ1-6; 8 bases align to TRBD1. The CDR3 loop spans 15 amino acids. Germline CDR1 is LGHDT and CDR2 is YNNKEL (reference sequence). With 2 bases clipped from V and 8 bases from J, the junction kept 5 bases outside the gene matches. The CDR3 region has the DNA TGTGCCAGCAGCCAATCCCACAGGGGGGATTCACCCCTCCACTTT. It is translated as CASSQSHRGDSPLHF.